This TCR beta chain was retrieved from a study of shared clonotypes between healthy human individuals. Generated by immunoSEQ multiplex PCR, the TCRdb table keeps only in-frame clones and is missing some. The data contain about 1.5 million clones, 98% of them singletons. Germline V gene lookup returns CDR1 MDHEN and CDR2 SYDVKM. V was cut by 6 bases and J by 2 bases, with 16 bases left in between. The CDR3 extends over 16 amino acids. The sample comprised naive CD4+ T cells sorted from blood. Subset in this sample: CD45RA+ positively selected. The chain employs TRBV28 and TRBJ1-4, with D perhaps TRBD1 (5 bases). The sequence was obtained from a man aged 25 to 45 in good health. The CDR3 DNA reads TGTGCCAGCAGCCCGCCCACGCGGGGGACTAATGAAAAACTGTTTTTT. The encoded protein is CASSPPTRGTNEKLFF.